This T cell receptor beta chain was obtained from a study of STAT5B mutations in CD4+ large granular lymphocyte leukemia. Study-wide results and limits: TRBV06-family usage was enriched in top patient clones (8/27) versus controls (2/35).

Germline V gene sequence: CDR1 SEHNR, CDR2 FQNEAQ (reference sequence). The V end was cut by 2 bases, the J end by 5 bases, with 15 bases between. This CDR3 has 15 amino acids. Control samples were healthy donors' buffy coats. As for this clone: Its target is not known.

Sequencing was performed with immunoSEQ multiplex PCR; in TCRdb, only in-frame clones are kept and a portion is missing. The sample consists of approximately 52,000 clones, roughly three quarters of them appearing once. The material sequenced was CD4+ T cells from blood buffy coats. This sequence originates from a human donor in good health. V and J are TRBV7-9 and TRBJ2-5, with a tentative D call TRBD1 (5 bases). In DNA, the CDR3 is TGTGCCAGCAGCTTATCCCAGGGCTGGAGTGAGACCCAGTACTTC. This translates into CASSLSQGWSETQYF.